The clone carrying this T cell receptor beta chain was seen many times. Its antigen is undetermined. This CDR3 comprises 15 residues. The V segment lost 3 bases and the J segment 3 bases; nucleotides outside the gene matches: 6. Germline-derived CDR1 and CDR2 are MDHEN and SYDVKM. Quantitative 5'-RACE with molecular barcodes produced the TCR beta libraries. TCRdb re-derived calls from the 5' RACE reads in MiXCR, one entry per CDR3 protein. Of about 140,000 distinct CDR3 sequences in the sample, roughly an eighth were seen once. This record comes from a study of CD8 T cells in ankylosing spondylitis. Broader study findings: Past research had described some motif variants in reactive arthritis synovial fluid and blood. Clones tied to disease were said to be significantly enriched in matched ankylosing spondylitis synovial fluid. A TCR beta motif of about eight highly homologous variants seemed to mark ankylosing spondylitis blood.

This TCR was recovered from a female donor with ankylosing spondylitis or in good health (not recorded which). Input material: blood, either unsorted or a sorted T cell fraction (not recorded which). The chain combines TRBV28 with TRBJ2-5; 8 nucleotides agree with TRBD1. CDR3 bases: TGTGCCAGCAGTTTGCCAGGGGGCAATGAAGAGACCCAGTACTTC. As protein: CASSLPGGNEETQYF.